The 4 T cell receptor beta chains below were found in one sample sequenced in a study of T cell repertoires in cytomegalovirus infection. No antigens are known for them. TCRdb itself ran the reads through MiXCR, one entry per CDR3 protein. The data hold fewer than 950,000 distinct CDR3 sequences, with approximately 29% observed a single time. Source: cultured CD8+ T cells from PBMCs, taken from culture after CMV antigen stimulation. The receptors were sampled from a human donor in good health (CMV status not recorded). Some clones in this sample may be carry-over from other donors' samples.

This clonotype was detected many times. This chain connects TRBV7-2 to TRBJ1-1; weak D call: TRBD1 (6 bases). This CDR3 has 14 residues. Germline CDR1 is SGHTA and CDR2 is FQGNSA. The germline V and J ends were trimmed by 4 bases and 5 bases, with 14 bases remaining between them. For the CDR3, the DNA is TGTGCCAGCAGCTGGCCGGGGGGCAGGACTGAAGCTTTCTTT. Translated, it gives CASSWPGGRTEAFF.

The chain combines TRBV7-6 with TRBJ2-1, with TRBD1 matching over 9 bases. V gave up 7 bases and J gave up 1 base; unmatched junction bases: 11. The CDR3 sequence is 17 residues long. The germline V gene encodes CDR1 SGHVS and CDR2 FNYEAQ. The DNA of the CDR3 is TGTGCCAGCACCTTTAATGGGGGACAGGGATCCTACAATGAGCAGTTCTTC. This gives the protein CASTFNGGQGSYNEQFF.

This clonotype was seen once. The gene calls are TRBV4-1 and TRBJ2-6, with D possibly being TRBD1 (5 bases). V was clipped by 5 bases and J by 0 bases, with 14 bases between them. Germline V gives CDR1 MGHRA, CDR2 YSYEKL. This CDR3 is built from 17 residues. In nucleotides, the CDR3 is TGCGCCAGCAGCTCACAGGATACCTTCTCTGGGGCCAACGTCCTGACTTTC. Amino acid sequence: CASSSQDTFSGANVLTF.

The rearrangement uses TRBV15 and TRBJ1-1; D is ambiguous. Trimming left V 1 base short and J 5 bases short, with 11 bases between. This CDR3 comprises 14 residues. Germline V gives CDR1 LNHNV, CDR2 YYDKDF (reference sequence). The CDR3: CATSRVTALTEAFF. CDR3 bases: TGTGCCACCAGCAGAGTTACAGCCCTGACTGAAGCTTTCTTT.